The clone carrying this T cell receptor (beta chain) showed up just a few times. This sample was included in a study of T-cell reconstitution after alpha-beta-depleted transplantation in children. Preparation of the TCRbeta library used unique molecular identifiers. TCRdb passed the PCR reads through MiXCR, listing each CDR3 protein once. The sample contains 440,000 or so distinct CDR3 sequences, approximately 10% of which appear only once. The length of the CDR3 is 14 residues. Germline V gives CDR1 DFQATT, CDR2 SNEGSKA (reference sequence). V lost 4 bases and J lost 5, with 16 bases in between. The receptor was isolated from a human donor who donated a stem cell graft to a child with acute myeloid leukemia. The chain has TRBV20-1 and TRBJ2-3; D is undetermined. This specimen consisted of PBMCs from the stem cell graft donor, obtained from the stem cell graft. For the CDR3, the DNA is TGCAGTGCTACCTCCCGAGCCAACAGAGATACGCAGTATTTT. Protein product: CSATSRANRDTQYF.